This T cell receptor beta chain is from a study of PD-L1 blockade in urothelial cancer. For the study at large: Atezolizumab was started by patients in the mid-2010s at 1,200 mg intravenously every 3 weeks.

J was trimmed by 4 bases and V by 0 bases; bases with no gene match: 7. The CDR3 is made up of 15 amino acids. CDR1 and CDR2 from the germline V gene are SGHNT and YYREEE (reference sequence). Time point reported: peripheral blood 6 weeks after treatment start. Samples spanned pretreatment and treatment, with 1 to 8 time points per patient. Every PCR was spiked with synthetic TCR analog templates. Sequenced by immunoSEQ multiplex PCR; TCRdb stores in-frame clones only, minus some. Among some 110,000 clones listed, more than 85% were seen once. The clonotype comes from a man aged 60-69 years with urothelial cancer. Sequences were derived from PBMCs, sampled around atezolizumab (anti-PD-L1) treatment. The chain recombines TRBV5-4 with TRBJ2-7; 7 bases map to TRBD2. The CDR3 is CASSLGLAEEYEQYF. The CDR3, as DNA: TGTGCCAGCAGCTTGGGGCTAGCGGAGGAATACGAGCAGTACTTC.